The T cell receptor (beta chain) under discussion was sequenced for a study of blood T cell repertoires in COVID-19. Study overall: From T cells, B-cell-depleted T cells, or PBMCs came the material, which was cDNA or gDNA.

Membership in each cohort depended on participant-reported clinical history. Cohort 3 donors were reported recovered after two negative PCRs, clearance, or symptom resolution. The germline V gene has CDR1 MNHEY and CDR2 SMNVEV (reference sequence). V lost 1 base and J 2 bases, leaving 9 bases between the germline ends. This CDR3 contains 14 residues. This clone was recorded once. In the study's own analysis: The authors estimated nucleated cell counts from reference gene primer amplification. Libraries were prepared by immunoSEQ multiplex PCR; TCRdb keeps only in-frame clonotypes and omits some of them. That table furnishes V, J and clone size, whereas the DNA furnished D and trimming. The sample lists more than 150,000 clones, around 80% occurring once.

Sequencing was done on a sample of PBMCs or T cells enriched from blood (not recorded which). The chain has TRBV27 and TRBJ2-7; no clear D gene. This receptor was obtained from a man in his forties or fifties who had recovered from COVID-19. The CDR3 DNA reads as TGTGCCAGCAGTTTATACCGCCAGGCCTACGAGCAGTACTTC. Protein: CASSLYRQAYEQYF.